Below, 29 T cell receptor beta chains from the same sample are listed, as sequenced in a study of cytotoxic CD8 clonotypes in ibrutinib-treated CLL. The assay was immunoSEQ multiplex PCR, and TCRdb's table has in-frame clones only and misses some. The sample records around 310,000 clones, 80% being singletons. Sequences were derived from PBMCs, sampled before ibrutinib treatment. The receptor set was obtained from a human donor with chronic lymphocytic leukemia.

The chain couples TRBV7-7 to TRBJ2-1; perhaps TRBD1 as D (6 bases). V was clipped by 7 bases and J by 11 bases, with 18 bases between them. The CDR3 consists of 13 residues. Germline values: CDR1 SSHAT, CDR2 FNYEAQ (reference sequence). The chain's CDR3 is CASTPYPGDKQFF. The DNA for the CDR3 is TGTGCCAGCACCCCCTACCCCGGGGACAAGCAGTTCTTC.

The chain recombines TRBV5-7 with TRBJ2-1; D uncertain. TRBV5-7 is an ORF, with its function uncertain. Trimming cost V 2 bases and J 8 bases, with 14 bases left between them. This CDR3 is 14 amino acids long. The CDR3 DNA sequence: TGTGCCAGCAGCTTAGGCCTCTTGGGCGATGAGCAGTTCTTC. Encoded protein: CASSLGLLGDEQFF.

This clone was found a few times. The V call is TRBV28, the J call TRBJ1-5; 7 bases fit TRBD1. There are 14 residues in the CDR3. Unmatched junction bases numbered 7, after V lost 5 bases and J lost 6 bases. CDR1 and CDR2 from the germline V gene are MDHEN and SYDVKM. CDR3: CASSAPGGVQPQHF. Here the CDR3 DNA reads TGTGCCAGCAGTGCGCCAGGGGGAGTTCAGCCCCAGCATTTT.

The gene calls are TRBV23-1 and TRBJ2-1; the D call may be TRBD1 or TRBD2 (5 bases each). TRBV23-1 has ORF status, its function being uncertain. Trimming took off 1 base at V and 0 bases at J, with 10 bases between the two ends. The CDR3 sequence is 16 residues long. In DNA, the CDR3 is TGCGCCAGCAGTCAATGGGACGGCAGCTCCTACAATGAGCAGTTCTTC. Protein product: CASSQWDGSSYNEQFF.

The chain employs TRBV10-3 and TRBJ2-3; a weak D match, TRBD1 (5 bases). The CDR3 totals 15 residues. V was shortened by 0 bases and J by 3 bases, with 10 bases between the two germline ends. Germline values: CDR1 ENHRY, CDR2 SYGVKD. DNA of the CDR3: TGTGCCATCAGTGAGTCGATCCAGGGAACAGATACGCAGTATTTT. This translates into CAISESIQGTDTQYF.

This clone turned up a few times. The chain links TRBV29-1 to TRBJ2-6; unclear D gene. CDR1 and CDR2 (germline): SQVTM, ANQGSEA. The CDR3 sequence is 14 residues long. The V end was cut by 0 bases, the J end by 2 bases, with 5 bases between. The CDR3, as DNA: TGCAGCGTTGAAGACTTTCCTGGGGCCAACGTCCTGACTTTC. It is translated as CSVEDFPGANVLTF.

CDR3 residues: CASSLGDNPIGYTF. CDR3 sequence (DNA): TGCGCCAGCAGCTTAGGGGACAACCCTATAGGCTACACCTTC. The chain joins TRBV5-1 to TRBJ1-2, with a weak D call TRBD1 (6 bases). V lost 2 bases and J lost 8, with 16 bases in between. This CDR3 has 14 amino acids. Per germline, CDR1 SGHRS and CDR2 YFSETQ.

J is TRBJ2-1 and V is TRBV18, with 10 positions matching TRBD2. Looked up from germline, CDR1 is KGHSH and CDR2 is LQKENI. The CDR3 length is 17 residues. J lost 6 bases, V lost 1 base, and 9 bases had no gene match. The CDR3 loop is CASSPLASGRLVNEQFF. The CDR3 DNA is TGTGCCAGCTCACCACTCGCTAGCGGGAGATTGGTCAATGAGCAGTTCTTC.

V usage is TRBV7-9 and J usage is TRBJ2-5, with 7 bases that match TRBD1. This CDR3 region has 15 residues. Germline V gives CDR1 SEHNR, CDR2 FQNEAQ (reference sequence). Trimming took 5 bases from V and 5 from J; bases not matched to a gene: 11. CDR3 residues: CASSQTGQTRETQYF. The CDR3 DNA follows: TGTGCCAGCAGCCAAACGGGACAGACCCGGGAGACCCAGTACTTC.

The V and J genes are TRBV27 and TRBJ1-2, with 10 bases lining up with TRBD1. V was pared by 5 bases and J by 6 bases, with 9 bases of the junction left unmatched. From germline, CDR1 is MNHEY and CDR2 SMNVEV (reference sequence). This CDR3 contains 15 residues. The CDR3 sequence is CASSLRRDRGHGYTF. The CDR3 DNA is TGTGCCAGCAGTCTAAGAAGGGACAGGGGCCATGGCTACACCTTC.

This clone has just one count. V gene TRBV27 combines with J gene TRBJ2-7; D ambiguous. Trimming shortened V by 3 bases and J by 7 bases, and 13 bases separated the two germline ends. The CDR3 is 13 residues long. Germline lookup yields CDR1 MNHEY and CDR2 SMNVEV (reference sequence). CDR3 in DNA: TGTGCCAGCAGTTTCACCAGCACCAGAGAGCAGTACTTC. Protein product: CASSFTSTREQYF.

V gene TRBV4-1 combines with J gene TRBJ2-1; 8 bases align to TRBD2. The CDR3 extends over 19 amino acids. V lost 5 bases, J lost 1 base, and 16 bases stayed unmatched. The V gene's germline CDR1 is MGHRA and CDR2 YSYEKL. This chain's CDR3 is CASSRRDFRLARSYNEQFF. In nucleotides, the CDR3 is TGCGCCAGCAGCAGAAGAGATTTTAGACTAGCGCGTTCCTACAATGAGCAGTTCTTC.

V and J are TRBV15 and TRBJ1-1, with D possibly TRBD1 on 5 matching bases. With 3 bases removed from V and 5 bases from J, the gap between germline ends came to 10 bases. CDR3 length: 13 residues. CDR1 LNHNV and CDR2 YYDKDF come from the germline V gene (reference sequence). The CDR3 spells CATSRGGGTEAFF. CDR3 nucleotide sequence: TGTGCCACCAGCAGGGGCGGGGGGACTGAAGCTTTCTTT.

This chain connects TRBV5-4 to TRBJ2-3; no clear D. In germline, CDR1 is SGHNT, CDR2 YYREEE (reference sequence). The CDR3 totals 13 residues. Between the trimmed V and J ends, which lost 4 bases and 6 bases, there was a span of 12 bases. The CDR3 region is CASSNTLGDTQYF. In DNA, the CDR3 is TGTGCCAGCAGCAACACCCTAGGGGATACGCAGTATTTT.

The rearrangement joins TRBV11-2 to TRBJ2-7; 13 nucleotides match TRBD2. V shed 4 bases and J 7 bases; nucleotides not matched to a gene: 16. Per the germline V gene, CDR1 is SGHAT and CDR2 is FQNNGV. CDR3 length: 18 amino acids. CDR3 amino acids: CASSSKTLLAGGPREQYF. The DNA of the CDR3 is TGTGCCAGCAGCTCAAAGACGCTACTAGCGGGAGGGCCTCGTGAGCAGTACTTC.

The V call is TRBV5-4, the J call TRBJ1-2; 8 positions match TRBD1. This CDR3 region has 14 residues. V lost 4 bases and J lost 4; bases outside the gene matches: 6. Per the germline V gene, CDR1 is SGHNT and CDR2 is YYREEE (reference sequence). The CDR3 DNA reads TGTGCCAGCAGCCCGACAGGGGCAGGCTATGGCTACACCTTC. Translating gives CASSPTGAGYGYTF.

Here the CDR3 reads CASSLVGSRGFSYGYTF. As DNA, the CDR3 is TGTGCCAGCAGCTTAGTCGGTTCTCGGGGCTTTTCCTATGGCTACACCTTC. The chain employs TRBV11-2 and TRBJ1-2, with D possibly matching TRBD1 (5 bases). CDR1 SGHAT and CDR2 FQNNGV come from the germline V gene. Between the trimmed V and J ends, which lost 1 base and 4 bases, there was a span of 19 bases. This CDR3 is 17 amino acids long.

The chain employs TRBV16 and TRBJ2-1; 12 positions agree with TRBD2. The V and J ends lost 2 bases and 3 bases, in that order; junction bases with no gene match: 5. Germline CDR1 reads KGHSY; CDR2 reads FQNENV. The length of the CDR3 is 17 residues. CDR3 in DNA: TGTGCCAGCAGCCAAAGTCTAGCGGGAGGGAACTACAATGAGCAGTTCTTC. It translates to CASSQSLAGGNYNEQFF.

In its sample, this clone was seen once. This chain's CDR3 is CASSSPGHSSYEQYF. CDR3 nucleotides: TGTGCCAGCAGCAGTCCGGGACATAGCTCCTACGAGCAGTACTTC. The V gene is TRBV7-2, the J gene TRBJ2-7; D might be TRBD1 (6 bases). The CDR3 sequence is 15 residues long. V lost 5 bases and J lost 0, with 14 bases in between. The germline gives CDR1 SGHTA, CDR2 FQGNSA.

The V and J genes are TRBV7-6 and TRBJ2-1, with a weak D call TRBD2 (6 bases). The CDR3 length is 16 residues. The germline gives CDR1 SGHVS, CDR2 FNYEAQ. V shed 5 bases and J shed 0 bases, with 14 bases lying between them. CDR3 loop: CASSRGRGSSYNEQFF. DNA for the CDR3: TGTGCCAGCAGCCGAGGTCGGGGGAGCTCCTACAATGAGCAGTTCTTC. The variable domain in full, completed from reference TRBV7-6 and TRBJ2-1, reads GAGVSQSPRYKVTKRGQDVALRCDPISGHVSLYWYRQALGQGPEFLTYFNYEAQQDKSGLPNDRFSAERPEGSISTLTIQRTEQRDSAMYRCASSRGRGSSYNEQFFGPGTRLTVL.

In this sample, this clone turned up a few times. Written as DNA, the CDR3 is TGTGCCATCAGTGCGACTAGCGGGAGTAGTTCTTGGAATGAGCAGTTCTTC. Its translation is CAISATSGSSSWNEQFF. This chain connects TRBV10-3 to TRBJ2-1; 12 bases are a match to TRBD2. This CDR3 comprises 17 residues. The junction had 11 bases not matched to a gene; V was cut back by 4 bases and J by 7 bases. Per germline, CDR1 ENHRY and CDR2 SYGVKD.

The chain couples TRBV4-2 to TRBJ2-1, with D maybe TRBD2 (6 bases). The V end was cut by 2 bases, the J end by 0 bases, with 14 bases between. The germline CDR1 and CDR2 sequences are LGHNA and YNFKEQ. The CDR3 loop spans 17 amino acids. The CDR3 region is CASSQSRSGSSYNEQFF. The CDR3 DNA reads TGTGCCAGCAGCCAATCCCGTAGCGGAAGCTCCTACAATGAGCAGTTCTTC.

V is TRBV7-3 and J is TRBJ2-1, with D perhaps TRBD2 (6 bases). With 1 base removed from V and 3 bases from J, the gap between germline ends came to 13 bases. Germline lookup yields CDR1 SGHTA and CDR2 FQGTGA. There are 16 residues in the CDR3. The CDR3 spells CASSLIAGSLYNEQFF. The CDR3 bases are TGTGCCAGCAGCTTAATCGCGGGAAGCCTCTACAATGAGCAGTTCTTC.

The genes are TRBV11-2 and TRBJ2-1, with no clear D. Trimming stripped 0 bases from V and 6 bases from J, with 21 bases between. The CDR3 runs to 18 residues. CDR1 and CDR2 from the germline V gene are SGHAT and FQNNGV. CDR3 residues: CASSLDWGSSAAGNEQFF. CDR3 sequence (DNA): TGTGCCAGCAGCTTAGATTGGGGTTCTAGTGCCGCTGGCAATGAGCAGTTCTTC.

This rearrangement joins TRBV2 to TRBJ2-7; weak D call: TRBD1 (5 bases). The ends were cut back, 5 bases at V and 5 bases at J, with 13 bases in the middle. This CDR3 has 13 residues. Germline CDR1 is SNHLY and CDR2 is FYNNEI. Here the CDR3 DNA reads TGTGCCAGCAGTTGGCAGGGTGTACACGAGCAGTACTTC. It codes for CASSWQGVHEQYF.

The V call is TRBV4-3, the J call TRBJ2-1; no clear D gene. This CDR3 is built from 17 residues. Germline values: CDR1 LGHNA, CDR2 YSLEER. Trimming pared 4 bases from V and 2 bases from J, leaving 18 bases between. The CDR3 bases are TGCGCCAGCAGCCCAAGAATCGTCCGTGGAACCTACAATGAGCAGTTCTTC. Encoded protein: CASSPRIVRGTYNEQFF.

This chain links TRBV30 with TRBJ1-5, with TRBD1 matching 8 bases. The CDR3 has 14 amino acids. The V gene end was trimmed by 0 bases and the J gene end by 6 bases; junction bases not matched to a gene: 4. The germline V gene encodes CDR1 GTSNPN and CDR2 SVGIG (reference sequence). The CDR3 protein is CAWSVSGGRQPQHF. The CDR3 DNA follows: TGTGCCTGGAGTGTATCAGGGGGCCGTCAGCCCCAGCATTTT.

About this clone: Other DNA sequences in this sample translate to the same CDR3. The chain has TRBV19 and TRBJ2-1; D gene uncertain. Between the trimmed V and J ends, which lost 6 bases and 0 bases, there was a span of 9 bases. CDR3 length equals 14 residues. Germline-derived CDR1 and CDR2 are LNHDA and SQIVND (reference sequence). The CDR3 DNA sequence: TGTGCCAGTAGAAGCGAGAGCTCCTACAATGAGCAGTTCTTC. This codes for CASRSESSYNEQFF.

This chain connects TRBV5-1 to TRBJ1-5; 7 bases map to TRBD1. V lost 0 bases, J lost 4 bases, and 4 bases stayed unmatched. Germline CDR1 and CDR2: SGHRS and YFSETQ. The CDR3 extends over 15 amino acids. The CDR3 DNA reads TGCGCCAGCAGCTTGGGTCCAGGGGGGAATCAGCCCCAGCATTTT. Amino acids: CASSLGPGGNQPQHF.